A selection of T cell receptor beta chains follows, all from one sample in a study of blood T cell repertoires in COVID-19. TCRdb keeps only in-frame clones here, not all; method: immunoSEQ multiplex PCR. The sample comprises approximately 50,000 clones, over 70% of which are singletons, and 4.7% rests with the top ten. Material for sequencing was peripheral blood. The receptor set was obtained from a human donor in a cohort sampled during active COVID-19. CDR3s include the opening cysteine and the closing phenylalanine or tryptophan. A D gene is named only where the DNA matches it firmly. For some rows the clone size is stated as once, few or many, or as a class when expanded; others skip it.

clone size: -
D gene: -
J gene: TRBJ2-7
V gene: TRBV6-2/TRBV6-3
CDR3 protein: CASSYLPGTTYEQYF
CDR3 DNA: TGTGCCAGCAGTTACTTACCGGGAACCACCTACGAGCAGTACTTC

clone size: -
D gene: -
J gene: TRBJ2-2
V gene: TRBV5-6
CDR3 protein: CASSALSGELFF
CDR3 DNA: TGTGCCAGCAGCGCCCTTAGCGGGGAGCTGTTTTTT

clone size: once
D gene: -
J gene: TRBJ2-1
V gene: TRBV27
CDR3 protein: CASSFNGGYSYNEQFF
CDR3 DNA: TGTGCCAGCAGTTTTAATGGCGGGTACTCCTACAATGAGCAGTTCTTC

clone size: -
D gene: TRBD2
J gene: TRBJ2-1
V gene: TRBV11-3
CDR3 protein: CASSFGVAGGLNEQFF
CDR3 DNA: TGTGCCAGCAGCTTTGGGGTAGCGGGAGGGCTCAATGAGCAGTTCTTC

clone size: -
D gene: -
J gene: TRBJ2-1
V gene: TRBV19
CDR3 protein: CASSSRTVLSSSNEQFF
CDR3 DNA: TGTGCCAGTAGTTCCCGCACAGTCCTAAGTAGTTCCAATGAGCAGTTCTTC

clone size: -
D gene: -
J gene: TRBJ2-5
V gene: TRBV6-5
CDR3 protein: CASGHTQETQYF
CDR3 DNA: TGTGCCAGCGGACACACACAAGAGACCCAGTACTTC

clone size: -
D gene: TRBD1
J gene: TRBJ2-7
V gene: TRBV27
CDR3 protein: CASSITPGLRQGYEQYF
CDR3 DNA: TGTGCCAGCAGTATTACCCCGGGACTCCGACAGGGGTACGAGCAGTACTTC

clone size: -
D gene: TRBD1
J gene: TRBJ1-2
V gene: TRBV28
CDR3 protein: CASSPPTSGQILYGYTF
CDR3 DNA: TGTGCCAGCAGTCCACCTACCTCGGGACAGATCCTCTATGGCTACACCTTC

clone size: -
D gene: -
J gene: TRBJ1-3
V gene: TRBV6-6
CDR3 protein: CASSSQLGNTIYF
CDR3 DNA: TGTGCCAGCAGTTCACAGCTTGGAAACACCATATATTTT

clone size: -
D gene: -
J gene: TRBJ2-1
V gene: TRBV5-6
CDR3 protein: CASSLYGGEQFF
CDR3 DNA: TGTGCCAGCAGCTTGTATGGAGGTGAGCAGTTCTTC

clone size: few
D gene: -
J gene: TRBJ1-4
V gene: TRBV6-2/TRBV6-3
CDR3 protein: CASSRTVEKLFF
CDR3 DNA: TGTGCCAGCAGCCGGACAGTTGAAAAACTGTTTTTT

clone size: -
D gene: -
J gene: TRBJ2-3
V gene: TRBV5-1
CDR3 protein: CASSLGRGRDTQYF
CDR3 DNA: TGCGCCAGCAGCTTGGGAAGAGGGAGGGATACGCAGTATTTT

clone size: -
D gene: TRBD2
J gene: TRBJ2-7
V gene: TRBV5-4
CDR3 protein: CASSLRGRASNEQYF
CDR3 DNA: TGTGCCAGCAGCTTACGGGGGAGGGCCTCAAACGAGCAGTACTTC

clone size: -
D gene: TRBD1
J gene: TRBJ1-2
V gene: TRBV19
CDR3 protein: CASSLQGDYGYTF
CDR3 DNA: TGTGCCAGTAGCCTACAGGGGGACTATGGCTACACCTTC

clone size: once
D gene: TRBD2
J gene: TRBJ2-2
V gene: TRBV9
CDR3 protein: CASSSSAAGGQGGELFF
CDR3 DNA: TGTGCCAGCAGCTCCTCCGCGGCGGGAGGGCAAGGCGGGGAGCTGTTTTTT

clone size: -
D gene: -
J gene: TRBJ2-7
V gene: TRBV10-3
CDR3 protein: CAIRPIADTYEQYF
CDR3 DNA: TGTGCCATTAGACCGATAGCGGATACCTACGAGCAGTACTTC

clone size: -
D gene: -
J gene: TRBJ1-4
V gene: TRBV7-8
CDR3 protein: CASTHGTTNEKLFF
CDR3 DNA: TGTGCCAGCACCCACGGGACAACTAATGAAAAACTGTTTTTT

clone size: -
D gene: TRBD1
J gene: TRBJ2-7
V gene: TRBV9
CDR3 protein: CASSPRTGALYEQYF
CDR3 DNA: TGTGCCAGCAGCCCACGGACAGGGGCCCTTTACGAGCAGTACTTC

clone size: -
D gene: TRBD1
J gene: TRBJ1-2
V gene: TRBV7-9
CDR3 protein: CASSVGQGPNYGYTF
CDR3 DNA: TGTGCCAGCAGCGTTGGACAGGGACCCAACTATGGCTACACCTTC

clone size: -
D gene: TRBD2
J gene: TRBJ2-2
V gene: TRBV7-9
CDR3 protein: CASSDMTSGSWTGELFF
CDR3 DNA: TGTGCCAGCAGCGATATGACTAGCGGGAGTTGGACCGGGGAGCTGTTTTTT

clone size: -
D gene: -
J gene: TRBJ2-7
V gene: TRBV9
CDR3 protein: CASSVDSSYEQYF
CDR3 DNA: TGTGCCAGCAGCGTAGACAGCTCCTACGAGCAGTACTTC

clone size: -
D gene: TRBD2
J gene: TRBJ2-1
V gene: TRBV7-2
CDR3 protein: CASSLRSRRGNEQFF
CDR3 DNA: TGTGCCAGCAGCTTAAGAAGTCGGCGGGGGAACGAGCAGTTCTTC

clone size: once
D gene: -
J gene: TRBJ2-1
V gene: TRBV18
CDR3 protein: CASSPGGSIREQFF
CDR3 DNA: TGTGCCAGCTCACCGGGAGGTAGTATCAGGGAGCAGTTCTTC

clone size: -
D gene: TRBD1
J gene: TRBJ2-2
V gene: TRBV18
CDR3 protein: CASSPSTRGRTGELFF
CDR3 DNA: TGTGCCAGCTCACCGTCAACAAGGGGGCGGACCGGGGAGCTGTTTTTT

clone size: -
D gene: -
J gene: TRBJ2-4
V gene: TRBV9
CDR3 protein: CASSVAPGGGSGIQYF
CDR3 DNA: TGTGCCAGCAGCGTAGCTCCCGGGGGCGGGAGTGGGATTCAGTACTTC

clone size: -
D gene: -
J gene: TRBJ1-1
V gene: TRBV27
CDR3 protein: CASSLGGGGAEAFF
CDR3 DNA: TGTGCCAGCAGTTTAGGGGGTGGGGGGGCTGAAGCTTTCTTT

clone size: -
D gene: -
J gene: TRBJ2-7
V gene: TRBV28
CDR3 protein: CASSSYYEQYF
CDR3 DNA: TGTGCCAGCAGTTCCTACTACGAGCAGTACTTC

clone size: -
D gene: TRBD1
J gene: TRBJ2-7
V gene: TRBV19
CDR3 protein: CASSMYRGEQYF
CDR3 DNA: TGTGCCAGTAGTATGTACAGGGGCGAGCAGTACTTC